The entry that follows covers one TCR beta chain sequence. The antigen is not known. The data derive from a study of PD-L1 blockade in urothelial cancer. Study at large: Blood analyses occurred 3 weeks (second dose) and 6 weeks post treatment start. Across blood samples, T cells had a median count of around 140,000.

Some clones are missing from TCRdb's copy, which holds only in-frame ones; the method was immunoSEQ multiplex PCR. There are roughly 87,000 clones in the sample; 70% to 90% occur only once, and 0.85% to 1% lies in the top ten. V shed 4 bases and J shed 6 bases, with 13 bases lying between them. The V gene's germline CDR1 is MNHNS and CDR2 SASEGT. The CDR3 consists of 14 residues. Indicated time point: pretreatment peripheral blood. Patients had urothelial carcinoma that was locally advanced or metastatic. Broader study findings: Tumor-linked clones in blood grew more by 3 weeks in durable-benefit patients.

The sequence was collected from a woman older than 75 with urothelial cancer. This sample comprised PBMCs, obtained around atezolizumab (anti-PD-L1) treatment. The chain couples TRBV6-1 to TRBJ2-1; D possibly corresponds to TRBD2 (6 bases). The CDR3 loop is CASSVGGLSNEQFF. The CDR3 coding sequence is TGTGCCAGCAGTGTTGGGGGGTTGAGCAATGAGCAGTTCTTC.